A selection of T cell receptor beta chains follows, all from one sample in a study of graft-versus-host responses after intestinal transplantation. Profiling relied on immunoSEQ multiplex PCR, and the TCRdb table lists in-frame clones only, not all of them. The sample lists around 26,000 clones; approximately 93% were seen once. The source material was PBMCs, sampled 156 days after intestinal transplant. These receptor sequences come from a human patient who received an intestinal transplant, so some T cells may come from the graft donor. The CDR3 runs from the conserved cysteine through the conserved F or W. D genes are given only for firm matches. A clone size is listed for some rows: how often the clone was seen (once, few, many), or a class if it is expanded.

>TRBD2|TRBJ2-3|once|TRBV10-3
TGTGCCATCAGGGCCGCTTCCCTTAGACTAGCGAGGAGCACAGATACGCAGTATTTT
CAIRAASLRLARSTDTQYF
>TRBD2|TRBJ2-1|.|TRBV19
TGCGCCAGTAGTATCATGCGGGAGGCCATAGGCGATGAGCAGTTCTTC
CASSIMREAIGDEQFF
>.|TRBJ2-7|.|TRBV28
TGTGCCAGCAGTTTATTCCCCACCTCCCTGCGGGATCTTTACGAGCAGTACTTC
CASSLFPTSLRDLYEQYF
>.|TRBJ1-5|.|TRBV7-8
TGTGCCAGCAGCTTACAGGGCAATCAGCCCCAGCATTTT
CASSLQGNQPQHF
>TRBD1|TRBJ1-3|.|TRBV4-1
TGCGCCAGCAGCCCTCGAACAGGGGGCGCTCCCCCATCGCCTGGAAACACCATATATTTT
CASSPRTGGAPPSPGNTIYF
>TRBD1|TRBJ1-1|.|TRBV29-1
TGCAGCGTCAGAAGACAGGGAGAAGCTTTCTTT
CSVRRQGEAFF
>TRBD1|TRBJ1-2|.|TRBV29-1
TGCAGCGTTTCTGAGACAGGGGCCCATGGCTACACCTTC
CSVSETGAHGYTF
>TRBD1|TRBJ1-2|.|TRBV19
TGTGCCAGTGGGACAGGGGAGAGGAATGGCTACACCTTC
CASGTGERNGYTF
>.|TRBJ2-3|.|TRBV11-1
TGTGCCAGCAGCTCGTGGGGGGGCGATACGCAGTATTTT
CASSSWGGDTQYF
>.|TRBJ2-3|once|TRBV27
TGTGCCAGGGATGAGACAGATACGCAGTATTTT
CARDETDTQYF
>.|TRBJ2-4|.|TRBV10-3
TGTGCCATCAGTGAGGGGTTCTACGGGGACATTCAGTACTTC
CAISEGFYGDIQYF
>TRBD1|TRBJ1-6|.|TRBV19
TGTGCCAGTAGTATCGGGACAGCTTCACCCCTCCACTTT
CASSIGTASPLHF
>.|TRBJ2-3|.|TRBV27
TGTGCCAGCAGTTCCTCGGGTGCAGATACGCAGTATTTT
CASSSSGADTQYF
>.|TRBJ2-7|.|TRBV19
TGTGCCAGTAGTTGGGGCACCTCCTACGAGCAGTACTTC
CASSWGTSYEQYF
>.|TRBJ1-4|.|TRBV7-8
TGTGCCAGCAGCTCCCCAGGTCCTAATGAAAAACTGTTTTTT
CASSSPGPNEKLFF
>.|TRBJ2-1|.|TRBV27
TGTGCCAGCAGTTTATGGGGTGGGAATGAGCAGTTCTTC
CASSLWGGNEQFF
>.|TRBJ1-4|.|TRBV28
TGTGCCAGCAGTTTAGGGGTCTTTGGAGGGGCCAATGAAAAACTGTTTTTT
CASSLGVFGGANEKLFF
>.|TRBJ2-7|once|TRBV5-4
TGTGCCAGCAGCTTGGGGGAGACTATGTCCTACGAGCAGTACTTC
CASSLGETMSYEQYF
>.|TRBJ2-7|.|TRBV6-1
.
CASSSSPGHPYEQYF
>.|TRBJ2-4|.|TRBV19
TGTGCCAGTAGTATAGATTTTGGACCGCGAAACATTCAGTACTTC
CASSIDFGPRNIQYF
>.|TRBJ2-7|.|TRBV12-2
TGTGCAAGTCGCTTAGGGGACAGCATGCAGTACTTC
CASRLGDSMQYF
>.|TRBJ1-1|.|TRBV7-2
TGTGCCAGCAGCCCACTAGATGCAGGGGTGAACACTGAAGCTTTCTTT
CASSPLDAGVNTEAFF
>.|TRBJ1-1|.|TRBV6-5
TGTGCCAGCAGTTACTCGGGGACGTTGAACACTGAAGCTTTCTTT
CASSYSGTLNTEAFF
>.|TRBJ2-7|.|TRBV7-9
TGTGCCAGCAGCTTAGTCGTTCGGAGCTCCTACGAGCAGTACTTC
CASSLVVRSSYEQYF
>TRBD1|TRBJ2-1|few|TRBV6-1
TGTGCCAGCAGTGAGGGACAGCGACCCTACAATGAGCAGTTCTTC
CASSEGQRPYNEQFF
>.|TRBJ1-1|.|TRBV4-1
TGCGCCAGCAGCCAAGGAAACATGAACACTGAAGCTTTCTTT
CASSQGNMNTEAFF
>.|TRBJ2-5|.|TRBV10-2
TGCGCCAGCAGTGAATCAGGACAAGAGACCCAGTACTTC
CASSESGQETQYF
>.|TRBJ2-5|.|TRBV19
TGTGCCAGTAGTATCTCGACAGGTCTCCTGGGGACCCAGTACTTC
CASSISTGLLGTQYF
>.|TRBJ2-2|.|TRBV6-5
TGTGCCAGCAGTGGTAGCTACACCGGGGAGCTGTTTTTT
CASSGSYTGELFF
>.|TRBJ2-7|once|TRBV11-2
TGTGCCAGCAGCTTACAGACTACCTACGAGCAGTACTTC
CASSLQTTYEQYF
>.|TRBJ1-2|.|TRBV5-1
TGCGCCAGCAGCCAAGATTCCATAAGGGTGTTTCAACAGGACTATGGCTACACCTTC
CASSQDSIRVFQQDYGYTF
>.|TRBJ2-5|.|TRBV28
TGTGCCAGCAGTTTGGGGGGACTAGAGACCCAGTACTTC
CASSLGGLETQYF
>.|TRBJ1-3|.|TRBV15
TGTGCCACCAGCAGAGGCGCAGCTGGAAACACCATATATTTT
CATSRGAAGNTIYF
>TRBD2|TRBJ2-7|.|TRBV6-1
TGTGCCAGCAGTGAATTCGAGCTAGCGGGAGGCATCTCCTACGAGCAGTACTTC
CASSEFELAGGISYEQYF
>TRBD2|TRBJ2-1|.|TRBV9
TGTGCCAGCAGCGTAGAACTAGCGGGAGTTGGCTACAATGAGCAGTTCTTC
CASSVELAGVGYNEQFF
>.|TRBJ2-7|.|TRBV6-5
TGTGCCAGCAGAACGGGTCTAAACTACGAGCAGTACTTC
CASRTGLNYEQYF
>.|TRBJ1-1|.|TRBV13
TGTGCCAGCAGCTCTACTTATATGGGCACTGAAGCTTTCTTT
CASSSTYMGTEAFF
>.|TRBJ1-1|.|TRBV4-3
TGCGCCAGCAGCCAAACTAATCCAGGGGTGAGGGACACTGAAGCTTTCTTT
CASSQTNPGVRDTEAFF
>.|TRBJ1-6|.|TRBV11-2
TGTGCCAGCAGCCTCCGACAGGCCAGCTCCTATAATTCACCCCTCCACTTT
CASSLRQASSYNSPLHF
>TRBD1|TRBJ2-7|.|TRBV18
TGTGCCAGCTCACCGGGGACAGGGCTGGGCGAGCAGTACTTC
CASSPGTGLGEQYF
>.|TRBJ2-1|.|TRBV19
TGTGCCAGTAGTAGCCAGGTCCGCGCAATAGATGGGCGCTACAATGAGCAGTTCTTC
CASSSQVRAIDGRYNEQFF
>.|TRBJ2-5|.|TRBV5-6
TGTGCCAGCAGCTTGGCGCCGCGGATAGAGACCCAGTACTTC
CASSLAPRIETQYF
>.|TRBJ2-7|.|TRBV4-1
TGCGCCAGCAGCCAAGCTCCAGCAGGGCAGAACGAGCAGTACTTC
CASSQAPAGQNEQYF
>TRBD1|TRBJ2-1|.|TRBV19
TGTGCCAGTAGTATCTTCCGGGGGACAGGCCAGTGGAATGAGCAGTTCTTC
CASSIFRGTGQWNEQFF
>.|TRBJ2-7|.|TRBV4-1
TGCGCCAGCAGCCAAGGCGGAACAGGAATACACTACGAGCAGTACTTC
CASSQGGTGIHYEQYF
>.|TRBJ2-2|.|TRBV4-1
TGCGCCAGCAGCTTTAGGACCGGCCAGAGGGCGAACACCGGGGAGCTGTTTTTT
CASSFRTGQRANTGELFF
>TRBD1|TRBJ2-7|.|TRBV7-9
TGTGCCAGCAGCCCGTCGGACAGGCAATTCTACGAGCAGTACTTC
CASSPSDRQFYEQYF
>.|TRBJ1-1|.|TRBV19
TGTGCCAGTATAGCGATCGAGGGGACTGAAGCTTTCTTT
CASIAIEGTEAFF
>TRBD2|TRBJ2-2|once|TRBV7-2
TGTGCCAGCAGCTTAAGAGGACTAGCGGCTATGACGAACACCGGGGAGCTGTTTTTT
CASSLRGLAAMTNTGELFF
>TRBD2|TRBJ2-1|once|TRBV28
TGTGCCAGCAGTTCTCGCGGGAGGCTTTCAGGGGAGCAGTTCTTC
CASSSRGRLSGEQFF
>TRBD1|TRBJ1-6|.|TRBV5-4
TGTGCCAGCAGCGCCCCGGGACAGGGGTGGAATTCACCCCTCCACTTT
CASSAPGQGWNSPLHF
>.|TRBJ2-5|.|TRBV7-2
TGTGCCAGCAGCTTATTAACGATCCAAGAGACCCAGTACTTC
CASSLLTIQETQYF
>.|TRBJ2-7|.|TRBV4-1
TGCGCCAGCAGCCAAGTCCAGAGCTCCTACGAGCAGTACTTC
CASSQVQSSYEQYF
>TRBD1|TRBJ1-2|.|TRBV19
TGTGCCAGTAGATATATGTTGGCAGGGGGTGGTGGCTACACCTTC
CASRYMLAGGGGYTF
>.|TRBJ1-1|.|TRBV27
TGTGCCAGCAGTTTTGCCAGGGCAGGCCACACTGAAGCTTTCTTT
CASSFARAGHTEAFF
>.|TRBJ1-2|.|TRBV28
TGTGCCAACGAAGACAAGAACTATGGCTACACCTTC
CANEDKNYGYTF
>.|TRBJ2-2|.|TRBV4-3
TGCGCCAGCAGCCAATTCACATGGGCCGGGGAGCTGTTTTTT
CASSQFTWAGELFF